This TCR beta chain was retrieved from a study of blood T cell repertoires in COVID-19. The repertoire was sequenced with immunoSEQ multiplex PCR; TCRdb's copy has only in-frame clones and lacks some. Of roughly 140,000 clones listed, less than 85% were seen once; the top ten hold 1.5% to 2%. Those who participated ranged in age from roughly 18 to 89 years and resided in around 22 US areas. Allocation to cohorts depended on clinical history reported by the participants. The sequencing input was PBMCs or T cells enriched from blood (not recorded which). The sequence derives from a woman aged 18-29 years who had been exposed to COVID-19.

The CDR3 nucleotides read TGTGCCATCAGTGAGGAGGGCTCTAGCAATCAGCCCCAGCATTTT. It specifies CAISEEGSSNQPQHF. V and J are TRBV10-3 and TRBJ1-5, with D unresolved. Per germline, CDR1 ENHRY and CDR2 SYGVKD. CDR3 length: 15 amino acids. V was pared by 2 bases and J by 0 bases, with 8 bases between.